A single sample gave rise to the 21 T cell receptor beta chains below, sequenced in a study of shared clonotypes between healthy human individuals. Profiled with immunoSEQ multiplex PCR; TCRdb holds only in-frame clones, not every one. Of roughly 1 million clones listed, about 75% are singletons. Sample: memory CD4+ T cells sorted from blood. The subset was: CD45RA-negative fraction. These receptors came from a man younger than 35 in good health.

The chain combines TRBV25-1 with TRBJ2-1; 10 bases line up with TRBD1. V lost 1 base to trimming and J lost 12 bases; unmatched junction nucleotides: 3. The CDR3 consists of 13 residues. Germline CDR1 is MGHDK and CDR2 is SYGVNS. CDR3 DNA sequence: TGTGCCAGCAGTGAATCCGGGACAGGGGCGCAGTTCTTC. It is translated as CASSESGTGAQFF.

This clone was recorded only once. The chain combines TRBV18 with TRBJ2-1; no clear D gene. The CDR3 is 17 amino acids. The germline V and J ends were trimmed by 0 bases and 5 bases, with 17 bases remaining between them. Germline loops: CDR1 KGHSH, CDR2 LQKENI. The CDR3 sequence is CASSPPGAGPTNNEQFF. The DNA for the CDR3 is TGTGCCAGCTCACCACCGGGCGCCGGGCCAACTAACAATGAGCAGTTCTTC.

V and J are TRBV19 and TRBJ1-1; a weak D match, TRBD1 (6 bases). CDR3 length: 15 residues. Germline V gene lookup returns CDR1 LNHDA and CDR2 SQIVND (reference sequence). V lost 2 bases and J 2 bases, leaving 12 bases between the germline ends. This CDR3 is CASSIRSGVNTEAFF. The CDR3 DNA reads as TGTGCCAGTAGTATAAGGTCAGGGGTTAACACTGAAGCTTTCTTT.

On this clone: At the DNA level, this CDR3 is encoded by other sequences in the same sample as well. The chain uses TRBV5-1 and TRBJ2-2; the D is unclear. The CDR3 extends over 14 amino acids. Trimming shortened V by 0 bases and J by 5 bases, and 8 bases separated the two germline ends. Germline V gives CDR1 SGHRS, CDR2 YFSETQ. Here the CDR3 DNA reads TGCGCCAGCAGCTTGGAACGAGCTACCGGGGAGCTGTTTTTT. This translates into CASSLERATGELFF.

This clone was observed a single time. The chain links TRBV4-1 to TRBJ1-1, with 9 bases aligning to TRBD1. Germline V gene sequence: CDR1 MGHRA, CDR2 YSYEKL. The CDR3 consists of 17 residues. With V trimmed by 1 base and J by 0 bases, 6 bases remained unmatched. The CDR3 region is CASSQAEGTGMNTEAFF. In DNA form, the CDR3 reads TGCGCCAGCAGCCAAGCCGAAGGGACAGGGATGAACACTGAAGCTTTCTTT.

CDR3 sequence: CAWSKATRYTIQYF. CDR3 DNA: TGTGCCTGGAGTAAGGCAACACGCTATACGATTCAGTACTTC. The chain has TRBV30 and TRBJ2-4; unclear D gene. CDR1 is GTSNPN, CDR2 SVGIG, per germline (reference sequence). The length of the CDR3 is 14 residues. The germline V and J ends were trimmed by 2 bases and 10 bases, with 18 bases remaining between them. Combining the CDR3 with reference TRBV30 and TRBJ2-4 gives the whole variable domain SQTIHQWPATLVQPVGSPLSLECTVEGTSNPNLYWYRQAAGRGLQLLFYSVGIGQISSEVPQNLSASRPQDRQFILSSKKLLLSDSGFYLCAWSKATRYTIQYFGAGTRLSVL.

This clone was picked up many times. V gene TRBV30 combines with J gene TRBJ2-7; TRBD1 is a possible D gene (6 bases). V was trimmed by 1 base and J by 5 bases, leaving 6 bases between them. Germline CDR1 reads GTSNPN; CDR2 reads SVGIG (reference sequence). The CDR3 loop spans 11 amino acids. This chain's CDR3 is CAWSDRDEQYF. The DNA for the CDR3 is TGTGCCTGGAGTGACAGGGACGAGCAGTACTTC.

The V call is TRBV18, the J call TRBJ2-7; weak D call: TRBD2 (5 bases). The CDR3 loop spans 14 amino acids. Looked up from germline, CDR1 is KGHSH and CDR2 is LQKENI. With 3 bases removed from V and 1 base from J, the gap between germline ends came to 10 bases. CDR3 DNA sequence: TGTGCCAGCTCACCCCCTATAGCGTCCTACGAGCAGTACTTC. Amino acid sequence: CASSPPIASYEQYF.

About this clone itself: The identical CDR3 is also encoded by other nucleotide sequences in the sample. This chain uses TRBV18 with TRBJ2-7; D unresolved. V was clipped by 2 bases and J by 5 bases, with 7 bases between them. The CDR3 covers 12 residues. Per the germline V gene, CDR1 is KGHSH and CDR2 is LQKENI. The CDR3 spells CASSPKADEQYF. CDR3 sequence (DNA): TGTGCCAGCTCACCAAAGGCAGACGAGCAGTACTTC.

The chain carries TRBV5-6 and TRBJ2-7; D call uncertain. The germline gives CDR1 SGHDT, CDR2 YYEEEE. The length of the CDR3 is 14 residues. With 1 base removed from V and 4 bases from J, the gap between germline ends came to 12 bases. The CDR3 is CASSLRNVGYEQYF. CDR3 sequence (DNA): TGTGCCAGCAGCTTGAGGAACGTGGGGTACGAGCAGTACTTC.

This clone has only a few counts. The chain recombines TRBV10-1 with TRBJ2-2; maybe TRBD1 (6 bases). Trimming cost V 4 bases and J 7 bases, with 19 bases left between them. Germline V CDR1 and CDR2: WNHNN, SYGVQD (reference sequence). CDR3 length: 16 amino acids. The CDR3 DNA is TGCGCCAGCAGTGGGGCAAACAGGGAACTAAGCGGGGAGCTGTTTTTT. It translates to CASSGANRELSGELFF.

The chain recombines TRBV5-6 with TRBJ1-1; 7 bases agree with TRBD1. V shed 7 bases, J shed 7 bases, and the junction held 7 bases outside the gene matches. The germline V gene encodes CDR1 SGHDT and CDR2 YYEEEE. This CDR3 comprises 12 residues. The CDR3: CASSRDSLEAFF. The CDR3 DNA sequence: TGTGCCAGCTCTCGGGACAGCCTTGAAGCTTTCTTT.

The V and J genes are TRBV5-4 and TRBJ2-7; 9 bases align to TRBD2. Trimming took 5 bases from V and 1 from J; bases not matched to a gene: 7. This CDR3 contains 15 residues. Germline loops: CDR1 SGHNT, CDR2 YYREEE (reference sequence). As DNA, the CDR3 is TGTGCCAGCAGTCAGGCGGGACTAGCATCCTACGAGCAGTACTTC. Translation gives CASSQAGLASYEQYF.

The chain uses TRBV10-3 and TRBJ2-5; tentative D call: TRBD2 (6 bases). V lost 7 bases to trimming and J lost 5 bases, with 14 bases between them. The CDR3 runs to 13 residues. Germline values: CDR1 ENHRY, CDR2 SYGVKD. The CDR3 protein is CAIKSGLGETQYF. The CDR3 DNA reads as TGTGCCATCAAATCGGGACTTGGGGAGACCCAGTACTTC.

This clone occurred a few times. The V and J genes are TRBV27 and TRBJ1-6; D gene ambiguous. The V gene lost 2 bases and the J gene lost 7 bases, with 6 bases spanning the gap. CDR1 MNHEY and CDR2 SMNVEV come from the germline V gene (reference sequence). The CDR3 runs to 13 residues. The CDR3 nucleotides are TGTGCCAGCAGTTTAGACTGGAATTCACCCCTCCACTTT. Translated, it gives CASSLDWNSPLHF.

In the case of this clone: One junction end does not reproduce the germline sequence, and a read error may be involved. This chain links TRBV6-1 with TRBJ2-7, with 9 bases fitting TRBD2. CDR1 and CDR2 (germline): MNHNS, SASEGT. The CDR3 spans 13 residues. The CDR3 sequence is CAISVGTSNEQYF. CDR3 in DNA: TGTGCCATCAGTGTCGGGACTAGCAACGAGCAGTACTTC.

This chain uses TRBV2 with TRBJ1-2; D is possibly TRBD1 (6 bases). This CDR3 has 13 residues. In germline, CDR1 is SNHLY, CDR2 FYNNEI. Between the trimmed V and J ends, which lost 6 bases and 4 bases, there was a span of 12 bases. Here the CDR3 DNA reads TGTGCCAGCAGGGGGGACACGGGCTATGGCTACACCTTC. It is translated as CASRGDTGYGYTF.

V is TRBV2 and J is TRBJ2-3; 7 nucleotides line up with TRBD1. The CDR3 loop spans 16 amino acids. The J segment lost 0 bases and the V segment lost 5 bases, leaving 8 bases of the junction unmatched. Germline CDR1 and CDR2: SNHLY and FYNNEI. For the CDR3, the DNA is TGTGCCAGCAGTTCGCTGGGGGACAGCAGCACAGATACGCAGTATTTT. This translates into CASSSLGDSSTDTQYF.

The genes are TRBV18 and TRBJ2-3; tentatively, D is TRBD2 (6 bases). The CDR3 runs to 16 residues. Trimming removed 3 bases from V and 0 bases from J, with 13 bases in between. In germline, CDR1 is KGHSH, CDR2 LQKENI. DNA for the CDR3: TGTGCCAGCTCACCGTTGTGGGGGGAAAGCACAGATACGCAGTATTTT. This gives the protein CASSPLWGESTDTQYF. Using reference TRBV18 and TRBJ2-3 for the parts outside the CDR3, the full variable domain is NAGVMQNPRHLVRRRGQEARLRCSPMKGHSHVYWYRQLPEEGLKFMVYLQKENIIDESGMPKERFSAEFPKEGPSILRIQQVVRGDSAAYFCASSPLWGESTDTQYFGPGTRLTVL.

The rearrangement joins TRBV14 to TRBJ1-1; D perhaps matches TRBD1 (6 bases). CDR1 and CDR2 from the germline V gene are SGHDN and FVKESK. This CDR3 region has 14 residues. Between the trimmed V and J ends, which lost 4 bases and 5 bases, there was a span of 14 bases. The CDR3 sequence: CASSRRQVRTEAFF. DNA for the CDR3: TGTGCCAGCAGCCGCAGACAGGTACGAACTGAAGCTTTCTTT.

The chain carries TRBV7-8 and TRBJ1-1; 7 nucleotides agree with TRBD1. Germline-derived CDR1 and CDR2 are SGHVS and FQNEAQ. The CDR3 covers 14 residues. The ends lost 4 bases at V and 6 bases at J; junction bases unmatched: 8. The CDR3 DNA reads as TGTGCCAGCAGCTCGTTTGACAGGGCCTCTGAAGCTTTCTTT. Protein: CASSSFDRASEAFF. The full variable domain, completed using reference TRBV7-8 and TRBJ1-1, is GAGVSQSPRYKVAKRGQDVALRCDPISGHVSLFWYQQALGQGPEFLTYFQNEAQLDKSGLPSDRFFAERPEGSVSTLKIQRTQQEDSAVYLCASSSFDRASEAFFGQGTRLTVV.